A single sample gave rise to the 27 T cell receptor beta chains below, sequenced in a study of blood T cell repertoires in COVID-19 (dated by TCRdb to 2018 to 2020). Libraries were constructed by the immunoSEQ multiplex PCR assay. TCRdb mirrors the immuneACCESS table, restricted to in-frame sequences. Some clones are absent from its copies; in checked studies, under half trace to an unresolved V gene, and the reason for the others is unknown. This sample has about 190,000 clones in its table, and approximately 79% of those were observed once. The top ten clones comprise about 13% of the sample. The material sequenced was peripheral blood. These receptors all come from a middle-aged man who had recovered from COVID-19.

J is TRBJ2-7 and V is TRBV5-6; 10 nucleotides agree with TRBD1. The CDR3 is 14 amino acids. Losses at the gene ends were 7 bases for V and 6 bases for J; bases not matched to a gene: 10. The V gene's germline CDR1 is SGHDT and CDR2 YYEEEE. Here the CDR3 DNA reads TGTGCCAGCTCACAAGGGGGGACAGGGGCCGAGCAGTACTTC. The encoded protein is CASSQGGTGAEQYF.

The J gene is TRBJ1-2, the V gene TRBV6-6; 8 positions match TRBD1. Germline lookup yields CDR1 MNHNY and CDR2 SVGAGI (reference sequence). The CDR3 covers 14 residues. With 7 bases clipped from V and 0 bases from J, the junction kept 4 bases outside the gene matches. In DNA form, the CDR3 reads TGTGCCAGCACCTCGACAGGGGCTAACTATGGCTACACCTTC. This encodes CASTSTGANYGYTF.

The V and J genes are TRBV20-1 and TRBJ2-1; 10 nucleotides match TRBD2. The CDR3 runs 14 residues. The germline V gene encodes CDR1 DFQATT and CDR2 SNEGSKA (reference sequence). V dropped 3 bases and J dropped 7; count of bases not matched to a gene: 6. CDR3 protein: CSASHLAGANEQFF. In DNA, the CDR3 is TGCAGTGCTAGTCATCTAGCGGGAGCGAATGAGCAGTTCTTC.

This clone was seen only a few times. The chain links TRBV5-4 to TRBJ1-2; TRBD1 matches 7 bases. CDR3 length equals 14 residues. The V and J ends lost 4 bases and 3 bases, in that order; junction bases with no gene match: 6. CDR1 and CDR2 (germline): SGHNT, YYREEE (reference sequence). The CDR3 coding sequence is TGTGCCAGCAGCCCCCAGGGGGAGTACTATGGCTACACCTTC. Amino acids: CASSPQGEYYGYTF.

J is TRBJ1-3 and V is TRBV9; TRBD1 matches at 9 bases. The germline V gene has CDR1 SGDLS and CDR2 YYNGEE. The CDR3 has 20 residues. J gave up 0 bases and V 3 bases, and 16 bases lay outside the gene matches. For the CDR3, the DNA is TGTGCCAGCAGCGGGGTAGGGGGACAGGGCGGAACACTCTCTGGAAACACCATATATTTT. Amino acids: CASSGVGGQGGTLSGNTIYF.

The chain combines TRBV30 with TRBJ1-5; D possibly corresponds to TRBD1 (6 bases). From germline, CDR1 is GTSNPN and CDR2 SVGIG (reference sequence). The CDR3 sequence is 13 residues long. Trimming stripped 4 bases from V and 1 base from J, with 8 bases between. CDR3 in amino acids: CAWTGQSNQPQHF. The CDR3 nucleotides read TGTGCCTGGACCGGACAGAGCAATCAGCCCCAGCATTTT.

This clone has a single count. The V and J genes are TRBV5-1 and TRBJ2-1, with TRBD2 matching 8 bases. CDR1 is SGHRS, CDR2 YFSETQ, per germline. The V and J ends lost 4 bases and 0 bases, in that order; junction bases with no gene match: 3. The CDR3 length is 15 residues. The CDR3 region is CASSPSGSSYNEQFF. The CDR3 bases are TGCGCCAGCAGCCCAAGCGGGAGCTCCTACAATGAGCAGTTCTTC. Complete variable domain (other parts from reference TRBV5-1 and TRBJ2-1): KAGVTQTPRYLIKTRGQQVTLSCSPISGHRSVSWYQQTPGQGLQFLFEYFSETQRNKGNFPGRFSGRQFSNSRSEMNVSTLELGDSALYLCASSPSGSSYNEQFFGPGTRLTVL.

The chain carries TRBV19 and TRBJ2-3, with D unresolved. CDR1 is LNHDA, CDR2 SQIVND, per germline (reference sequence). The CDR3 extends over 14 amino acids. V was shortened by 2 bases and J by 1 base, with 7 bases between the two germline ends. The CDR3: CASSITAGTDTQYF. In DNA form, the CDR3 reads TGTGCCAGTAGTATAACAGCTGGCACAGATACGCAGTATTTT.

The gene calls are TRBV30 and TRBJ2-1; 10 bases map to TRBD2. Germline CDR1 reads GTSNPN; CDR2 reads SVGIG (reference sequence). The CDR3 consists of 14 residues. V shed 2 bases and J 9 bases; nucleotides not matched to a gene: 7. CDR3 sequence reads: CAWSRSSGGIEQFF. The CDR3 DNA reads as TGTGCCTGGAGTCGATCTAGCGGGGGTATTGAGCAGTTCTTC. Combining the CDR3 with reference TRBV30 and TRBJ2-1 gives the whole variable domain SQTIHQWPATLVQPVGSPLSLECTVEGTSNPNLYWYRQAAGRGLQLLFYSVGIGQISSEVPQNLSASRPQDRQFILSSKKLLLSDSGFYLCAWSRSSGGIEQFFGPGTRLTVL.

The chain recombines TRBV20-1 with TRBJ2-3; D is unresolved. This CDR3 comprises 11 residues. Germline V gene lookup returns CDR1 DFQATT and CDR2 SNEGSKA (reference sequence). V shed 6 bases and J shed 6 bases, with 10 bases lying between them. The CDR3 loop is CSALGSDTQYF. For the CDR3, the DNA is TGCAGTGCCCTAGGTTCTGATACGCAGTATTTT.

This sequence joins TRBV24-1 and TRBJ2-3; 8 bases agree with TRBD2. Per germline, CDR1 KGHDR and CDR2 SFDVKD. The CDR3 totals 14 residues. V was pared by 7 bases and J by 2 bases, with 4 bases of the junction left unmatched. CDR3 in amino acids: CATSQRGNTDTQYF. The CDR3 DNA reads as TGTGCCACCAGCCAGCGGGGGAACACAGATACGCAGTATTTT.

As DNA, the CDR3 is TGTGCCAGCAGTGGGACCCGGGACAGGGGGAAGCAGTTCTTC. Residues: CASSGTRDRGKQFF. The chain combines TRBV6-4 with TRBJ2-1; 11 positions agree with TRBD1. CDR3 length: 14 residues. J was trimmed by 11 bases and V by 4 bases; bases with no gene match: 7. Per the germline V gene, CDR1 is MRHNA and CDR2 is SNTAGT.

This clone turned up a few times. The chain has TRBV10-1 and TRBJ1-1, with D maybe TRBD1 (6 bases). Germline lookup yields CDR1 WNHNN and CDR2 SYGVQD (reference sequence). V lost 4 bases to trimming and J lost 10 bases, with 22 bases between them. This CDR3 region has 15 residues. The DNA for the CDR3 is TGCGCCAGCAGTGCTGGGGGCTCTTCGGTTTACGGAGCTTTCTTT. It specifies CASSAGGSSVYGAFF.

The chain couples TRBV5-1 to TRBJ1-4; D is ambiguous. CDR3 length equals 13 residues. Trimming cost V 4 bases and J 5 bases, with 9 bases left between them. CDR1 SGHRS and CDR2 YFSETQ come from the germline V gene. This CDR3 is CASSTTGNEKLFF. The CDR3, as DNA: TGCGCCAGCAGCACGACCGGGAATGAAAAACTGTTTTTT. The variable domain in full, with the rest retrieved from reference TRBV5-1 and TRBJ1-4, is KAGVTQTPRYLIKTRGQQVTLSCSPISGHRSVSWYQQTPGQGLQFLFEYFSETQRNKGNFPGRFSGRQFSNSRSEMNVSTLELGDSALYLCASSTTGNEKLFFGSGTQLSVL.

The CDR3 DNA reads as TGTGCCAGCAGCCGACAGGACAGAAACACTGAAGCTTTCTTT. This encodes CASSRQDRNTEAFF. The rearrangement links TRBV3-1 (or the pseudogene TRBV3-2) to TRBJ1-1, with D possibly matching TRBD1 (6 bases). Germline V gene lookup returns CDR1 LGHDT and CDR2 YNNKEL (reference sequence). CDR3 size: 14 residues. V lost 4 bases to trimming and J lost 2 bases, with 11 bases between them.

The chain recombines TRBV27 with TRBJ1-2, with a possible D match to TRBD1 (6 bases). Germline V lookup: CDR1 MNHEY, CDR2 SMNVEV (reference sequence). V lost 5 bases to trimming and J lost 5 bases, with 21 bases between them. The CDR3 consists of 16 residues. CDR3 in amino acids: CASSKVSGTSIYGYTF. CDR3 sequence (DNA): TGTGCCAGCAGTAAGGTCTCGGGGACAAGCATTTATGGCTACACCTTC.

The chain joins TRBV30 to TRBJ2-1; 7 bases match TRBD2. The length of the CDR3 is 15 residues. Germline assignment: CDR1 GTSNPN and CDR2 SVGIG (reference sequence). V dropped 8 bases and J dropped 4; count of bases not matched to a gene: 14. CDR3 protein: CAASILAPPYNEQFF. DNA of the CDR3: TGTGCCGCCTCGATACTAGCGCCACCATACAATGAGCAGTTCTTC.

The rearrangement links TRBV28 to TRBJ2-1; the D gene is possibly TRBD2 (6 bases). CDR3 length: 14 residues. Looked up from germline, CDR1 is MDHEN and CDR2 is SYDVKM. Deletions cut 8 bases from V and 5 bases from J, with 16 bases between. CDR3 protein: CASHRWRENNEQFF. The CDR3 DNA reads TGTGCCAGCCACCGGTGGCGGGAAAACAATGAGCAGTTCTTC.

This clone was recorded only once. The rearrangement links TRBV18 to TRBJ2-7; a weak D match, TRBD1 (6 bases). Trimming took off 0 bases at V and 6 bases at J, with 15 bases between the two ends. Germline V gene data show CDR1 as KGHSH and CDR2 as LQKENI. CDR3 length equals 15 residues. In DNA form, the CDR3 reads TGTGCCAGCTCACCACCCACAGGGTCGAGGTCCGAGCAGTACTTC. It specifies CASSPPTGSRSEQYF.

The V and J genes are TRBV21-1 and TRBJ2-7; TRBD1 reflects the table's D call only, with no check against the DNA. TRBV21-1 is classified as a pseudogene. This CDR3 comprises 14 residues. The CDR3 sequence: CAGFPGTGGHEQYF. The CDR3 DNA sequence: TGTGCCGGCTTTCCCGGGACAGGGGGCCACGAGCAGTACTTC.

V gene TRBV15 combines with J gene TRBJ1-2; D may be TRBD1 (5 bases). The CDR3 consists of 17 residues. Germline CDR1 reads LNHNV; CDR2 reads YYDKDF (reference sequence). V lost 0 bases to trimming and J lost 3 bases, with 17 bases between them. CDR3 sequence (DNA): TGTGCCACCAGCAGAGATGGAGGGGCCAGTAAAGACTATGGCTACACCTTC. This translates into CATSRDGGASKDYGYTF. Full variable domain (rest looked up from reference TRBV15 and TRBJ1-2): DAMVIQNPRYQVTQFGKPVTLSCSQTLNHNVMYWYQQKSSQAPKLLFHYYDKDFNNEADTPDNFQSRRPNTSFCFLDIRSPGLGDTAMYLCATSRDGGASKDYGYTFGSGTRLTVV.

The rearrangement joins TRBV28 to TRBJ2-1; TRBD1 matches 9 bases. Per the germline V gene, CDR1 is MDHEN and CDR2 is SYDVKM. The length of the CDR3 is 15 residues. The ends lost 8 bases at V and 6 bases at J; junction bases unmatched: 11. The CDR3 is CASRPGQGIFNEQFF. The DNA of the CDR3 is TGTGCCAGCCGCCCGGGACAGGGTATTTTCAATGAGCAGTTCTTC.

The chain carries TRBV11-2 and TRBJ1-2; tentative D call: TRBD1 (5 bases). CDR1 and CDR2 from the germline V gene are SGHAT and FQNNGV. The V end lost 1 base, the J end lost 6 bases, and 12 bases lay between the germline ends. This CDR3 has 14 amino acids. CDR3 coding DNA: TGTGCCAGCAGCTTAGTGGGGGGGTTCGATGGCTACACCTTC. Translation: CASSLVGGFDGYTF.

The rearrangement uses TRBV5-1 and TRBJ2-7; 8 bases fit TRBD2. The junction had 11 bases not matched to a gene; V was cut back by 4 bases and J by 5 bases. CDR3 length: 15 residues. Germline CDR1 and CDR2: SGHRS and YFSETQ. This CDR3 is CASSLTSGPFDEQYF. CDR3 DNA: TGCGCCAGCAGCCTTACTAGCGGACCCTTCGACGAGCAGTACTTC.

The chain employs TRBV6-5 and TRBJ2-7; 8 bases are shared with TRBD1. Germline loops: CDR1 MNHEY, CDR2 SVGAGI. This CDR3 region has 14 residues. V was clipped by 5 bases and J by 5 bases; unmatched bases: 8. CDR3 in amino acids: CASSPRTGIHEQYF. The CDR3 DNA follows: TGTGCCAGCAGTCCCAGGACAGGGATCCACGAGCAGTACTTC.

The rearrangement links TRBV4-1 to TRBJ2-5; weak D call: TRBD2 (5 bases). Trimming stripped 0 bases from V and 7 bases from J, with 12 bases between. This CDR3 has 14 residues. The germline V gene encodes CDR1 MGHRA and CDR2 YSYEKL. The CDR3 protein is CASSQEVGRRTQYF. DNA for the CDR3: TGCGCCAGCAGCCAAGAAGTGGGGAGAAGGACCCAGTACTTC.

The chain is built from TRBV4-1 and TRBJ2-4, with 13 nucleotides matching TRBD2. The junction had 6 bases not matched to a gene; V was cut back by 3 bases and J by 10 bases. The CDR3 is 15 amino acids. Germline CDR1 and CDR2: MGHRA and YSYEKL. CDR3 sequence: CASSHRTSGRQIQYF. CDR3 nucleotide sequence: TGCGCCAGCAGCCATCGGACTAGCGGGAGACAGATTCAGTACTTC.